This TCR beta chain was retrieved from a study of regulatory T cells in long-lasting Graves disease. Study findings and constraints: Persistent Graves' patients showed less TCR diversity than newly diagnosed ones.

Library construction for TCR beta used iRepertoire HTBI primers and Arm-PCR of CDR3 regions. Each CDR3 protein gets one entry after TCRdb re-called the multiplex PCR reads with MiXCR. The sample carries 650,000 to 850,000 distinct CDR3 sequences, about 30% recorded once. Germline V gene sequence: CDR1 MGHRA, CDR2 YSYEKL. The CDR3 runs 15 residues. The V end was cut by 3 bases, the J end by 5 bases, with 17 bases between. The time point here: persistent/refractory GD, antithyroid drugs over 5 years with positive TRAb. Preparation of the TCR library used RNA extracted from PBMCs. A word on this clonotype: What it recognizes is unknown.

This clonotype was obtained from a female donor with Graves disease. The specimen was peripheral blood mononuclear cells (PBMCs), collected when the disease was refractory, from a patient treated with antithyroid drugs. V gene TRBV4-1 combines with J gene TRBJ2-7; D is perhaps TRBD1 (5 bases). This CDR3 reads CASSHPVRGRDEQYF. The CDR3 DNA is TGCGCCAGCAGCCACCCGGTAAGGGGAAGGGACGAGCAGTACTTC.